A selection of T cell receptor beta chains follows, all from one sample in a study of cytomegalovirus exposure and HLA in healthy donors. Sequencing used immunoSEQ multiplex PCR; TCRdb keeps in-frame clones, though not all of them. Its table lists 150,000 to 200,000 clones. Sample: PBMCs. The receptor set was obtained from a woman in her late teens or twenties in good health and CMV-seropositive. CDR3s include the opening cysteine and the closing phenylalanine or tryptophan. The order of the fields is CDR3 DNA, CDR3 protein, V gene, J gene, D gene. D genes are given only for firm matches.

TGTGCCTGGAGGGCACCTGGGGGGGGCGGTGGGGCCAACGTCCTGACTTTC,CAWRAPGGGGGANVLTF,TRBV30,TRBJ2-6,-
TGCGCCAGCAGCTTGGTTGGCGGGGGGAGTACCGGGGAGCTGTTTTTT,CASSLVGGGSTGELFF,TRBV5-1,TRBJ2-2,TRBD2
TGTGCCAGCAGTGATTCGGGGGACACTGAAGCTTTCTTT,CASSDSGDTEAFF,TRBV6-5,TRBJ1-1,-
TGTGCCAGCATCCTATCAGGACAGGGGGACTACGAGCAGTACTTC,CASILSGQGDYEQYF,TRBV2,TRBJ2-7,TRBD1
TGTGCCAGTAGTGGTTCCCGGGACAGGGAGTTCTCTGGGGCCAACGTCCTGACTTTC,CASSGSRDREFSGANVLTF,TRBV19,TRBJ2-6,TRBD1
TGTGCCAGCAGCTTGTCAGCCTCAAGGGGTACTGAAGCTTTCTTT,CASSLSASRGTEAFF,TRBV5-4,TRBJ1-1,-
TGCGCCAGCAGCCAACCTCTAGCGGGACGATACAATGAGCAGTTCTTC,CASSQPLAGRYNEQFF,TRBV4-1,TRBJ2-1,TRBD2
TGTGCCAGCAGCCAAGAATCGAGCGGGAGCTACGAGCAGTACTTC,CASSQESSGSYEQYF,TRBV4-2,TRBJ2-7,TRBD2
TGTGCCACCAGCAGAACCCCGGGAGGGGAATACAATGAGCAGTTCTTC,CATSRTPGGEYNEQFF,TRBV15,TRBJ2-1,TRBD2
TGTGCCAGCAGTGTGGACAGGGCGGAGACCCAGTACTTC,CASSVDRAETQYF,TRBV2,TRBJ2-5,TRBD1
TGTGCCAGCAGCAAACGAGGGGACAGGGGCTACAATGAGCAGTTCTTC,CASSKRGDRGYNEQFF,TRBV11-3,TRBJ2-1,TRBD1
TGTGCCGGCAGCAGAGGACAGGCAAACAATCAGCCCCAGCATTTT,CAGSRGQANNQPQHF,TRBV6-5,TRBJ1-5,TRBD1
TGTGCCTGGACCGAGGGACTAGCGGGAGCAGATACGCAGTATTTT,CAWTEGLAGADTQYF,TRBV30,TRBJ2-3,TRBD2
TGTGCCAGCAGCCAAGCGAGAACTAGCGGAGAGACCCAGTACTTC,CASSQARTSGETQYF,TRBV4-2,TRBJ2-5,TRBD2
TGTGCCAGCACTCCTCGACTAGCGGGAGGTTCCGGGGAGCTGTTTTTT,CASTPRLAGGSGELFF,TRBV5-5,TRBJ2-2,TRBD2
TGTGCCAGCAGCTTATACAGAGTCAAAGATACGCAGTATTTT,CASSLYRVKDTQYF,TRBV7-9,TRBJ2-3,-
TGCGCCAGCAGCAGGGGGTCACAGGTCCACGAGCAGTACTTC,CASSRGSQVHEQYF,TRBV5-1,TRBJ2-7,-
TGCGCCAGCACCAGGGACAGACAAGAGACCCAGTACTTC,CASTRDRQETQYF,TRBV5-1,TRBJ2-5,TRBD1
TGCGCCAGCAGCCCCGGGACAGAGGGAGAGACCCAGTACTTC,CASSPGTEGETQYF,TRBV5-1,TRBJ2-5,TRBD1
TGTGCCAGCAGTCCTATGGGGGGGCGAGACGGGGAGCTGTTTTTT,CASSPMGGRDGELFF,TRBV6-1,TRBJ2-2,-
TGTGCCAGCAGCGTAGGAGGGTACGGAACTACGACGCAGTACTTC,CASSVGGYGTTTQYF,TRBV9,TRBJ2-7,-
TGTGCCAGCAGCTTGGACAGCAACTATGGCTACACCTTC,CASSLDSNYGYTF,TRBV28,TRBJ1-2,-